What follows describes a single T cell receptor beta chain. The data were taken from a study of blood T cell repertoires in COVID-19. Study-wide context: Italy, Spain and the United States were the sources of the convalescent and acute COVID-19 samples. PBMCs, B-cell-depleted T cells, or T cells were the source of the cDNA or gDNA that made up the material.

The length of the CDR3 is 17 residues. V was trimmed by 5 bases and J by 0 bases, leaving 17 bases between them. Germline V lookup: CDR1 MNHNY, CDR2 SVGAGI (reference sequence). In the source study's methods: Amplification with reference gene primers provided the estimates of nucleated cell counts. Here immunoSEQ multiplex PCR was the method, and the copy in TCRdb shows in-frame clones only, minus some. That table supplies the V and J calls and clone size; D and trimming were determined from the DNA. The sample consists of 150,000 to 200,000 clones, roughly 91% of them appearing once. The chain couples TRBV6-6 to TRBJ1-3, with D tentatively TRBD1 (5 bases). This TCR was sampled from a man aged 40-49 years with active or convalescent COVID-19. Sequenced: peripheral blood. CDR3 DNA: TGTGCCAGCAGTCGCGACAGACCTCCGATCTCTGGAAACACCATATATTTT. It is translated as CASSRDRPPISGNTIYF.